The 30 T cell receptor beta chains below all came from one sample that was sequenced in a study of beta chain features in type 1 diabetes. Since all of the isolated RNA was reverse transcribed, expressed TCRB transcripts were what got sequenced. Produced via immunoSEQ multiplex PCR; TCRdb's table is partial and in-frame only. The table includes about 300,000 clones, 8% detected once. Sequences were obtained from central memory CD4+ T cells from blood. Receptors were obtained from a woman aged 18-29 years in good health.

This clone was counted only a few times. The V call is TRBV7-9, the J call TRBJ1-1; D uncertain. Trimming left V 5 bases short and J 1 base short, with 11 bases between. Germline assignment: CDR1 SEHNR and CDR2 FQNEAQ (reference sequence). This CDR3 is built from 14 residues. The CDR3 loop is CASSAMNRNTEAFF. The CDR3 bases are TGTGCCAGCAGCGCCATGAACAGGAACACTGAAGCTTTCTTT.

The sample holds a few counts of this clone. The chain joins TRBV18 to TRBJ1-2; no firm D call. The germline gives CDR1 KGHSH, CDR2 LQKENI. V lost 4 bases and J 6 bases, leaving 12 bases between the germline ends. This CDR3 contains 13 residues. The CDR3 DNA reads TGTGCCAGCTCACTTCTCGAGGGCGATGGCTACACCTTC. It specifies CASSLLEGDGYTF.

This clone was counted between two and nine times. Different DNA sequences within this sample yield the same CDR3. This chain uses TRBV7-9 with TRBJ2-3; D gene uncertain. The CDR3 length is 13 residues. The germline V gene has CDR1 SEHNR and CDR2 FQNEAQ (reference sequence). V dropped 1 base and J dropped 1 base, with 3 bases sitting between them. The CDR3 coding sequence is TGTGCCAGCAGCTTAGGGGGCACAGATACGCAGTATTTT. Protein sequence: CASSLGGTDTQYF.

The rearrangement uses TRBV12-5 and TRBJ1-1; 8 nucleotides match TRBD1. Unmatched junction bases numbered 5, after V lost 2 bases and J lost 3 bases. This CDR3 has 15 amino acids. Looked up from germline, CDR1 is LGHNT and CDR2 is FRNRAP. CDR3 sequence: CASGLSTGGDTEAFF. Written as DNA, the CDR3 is TGTGCTAGTGGTTTGTCAACAGGGGGGGACACTGAAGCTTTCTTT.

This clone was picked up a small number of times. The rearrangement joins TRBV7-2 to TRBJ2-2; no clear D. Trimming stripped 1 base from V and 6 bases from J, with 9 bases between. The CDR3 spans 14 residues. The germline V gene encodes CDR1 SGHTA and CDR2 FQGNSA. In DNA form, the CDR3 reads TGTGCCAGCAGCTTAGGGCCCGCCTCCGGGGAGCTGTTTTTT. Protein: CASSLGPASGELFF.

The CDR3 reads CASSQGVLEGTQYF. DNA for the CDR3: TGCGCCAGCAGCCAGGGGGTTCTGGAGGGTACGCAGTATTTT. This rearrangement joins TRBV4-3 to TRBJ2-3; a possible D gene is TRBD2 (6 bases). The germline CDR1 and CDR2 sequences are LGHNA and YSLEER. Trimming stripped 3 bases from V and 8 bases from J, with 15 bases between. The CDR3 runs to 14 residues.

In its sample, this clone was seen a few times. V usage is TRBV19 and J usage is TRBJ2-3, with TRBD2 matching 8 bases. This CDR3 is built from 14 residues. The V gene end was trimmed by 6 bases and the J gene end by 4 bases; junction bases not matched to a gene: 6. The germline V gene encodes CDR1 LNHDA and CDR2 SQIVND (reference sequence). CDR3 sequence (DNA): TGTGCCAGTAGCGGGGGGGCCGGGTCAGATACGCAGTATTTT. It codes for CASSGGAGSDTQYF. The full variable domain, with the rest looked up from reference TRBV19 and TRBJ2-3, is DGGITQSPKYLFRKEGQNVTLSCEQNLNHDAMYWYRQDPGQGLRLIYYSQIVNDFQKGDIAEGYSVSREKKESFPLTVTSAQKNPTAFYLCASSGGAGSDTQYFGPGTRLTVL.

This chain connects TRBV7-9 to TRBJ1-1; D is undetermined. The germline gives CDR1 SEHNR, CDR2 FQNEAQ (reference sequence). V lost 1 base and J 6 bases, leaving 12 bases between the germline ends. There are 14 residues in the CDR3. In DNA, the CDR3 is TGTGCCAGCAGCTTAGGGGTCCAACGGCCTGAAGCTTTCTTT. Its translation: CASSLGVQRPEAFF.

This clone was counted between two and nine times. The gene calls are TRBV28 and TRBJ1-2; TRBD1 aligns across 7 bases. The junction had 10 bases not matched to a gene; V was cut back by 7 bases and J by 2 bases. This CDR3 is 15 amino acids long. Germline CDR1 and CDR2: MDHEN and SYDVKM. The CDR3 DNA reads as TGTGCCAGCACTATTGGGACAGTGGAAAACTATGGCTACACCTTC. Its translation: CASTIGTVENYGYTF.

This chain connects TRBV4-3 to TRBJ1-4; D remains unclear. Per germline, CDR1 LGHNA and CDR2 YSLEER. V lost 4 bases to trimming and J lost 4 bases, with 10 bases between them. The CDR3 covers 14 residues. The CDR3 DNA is TGCGCCAGCAGCCCATCAGTCGTTAATGAAAAACTGTTTTTT. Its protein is CASSPSVVNEKLFF.

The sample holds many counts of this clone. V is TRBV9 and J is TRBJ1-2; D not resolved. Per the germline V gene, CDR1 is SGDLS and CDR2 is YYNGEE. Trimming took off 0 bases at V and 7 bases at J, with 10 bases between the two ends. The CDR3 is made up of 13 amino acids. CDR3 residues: CASSVVEGLGYTF. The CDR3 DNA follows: TGTGCCAGCAGCGTAGTGGAAGGGCTTGGCTACACCTTC.

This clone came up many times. The CDR3: CATTRSVSSGANVLTF. CDR3 coding DNA: TGTGCCACCACGCGGTCCGTTAGCTCTGGGGCCAACGTCCTGACTTTC. The chain couples TRBV11-2 to TRBJ2-6; D unresolved. With 10 bases removed from V and 0 bases from J, the gap between germline ends came to 16 bases. The CDR3 is 16 amino acids. Germline V lookup: CDR1 SGHAT, CDR2 FQNNGV.

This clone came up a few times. Here the CDR3 DNA reads TGTGCCAGCAGTTCCAATCTAAACAGGGTTTCGTCCGTC. Its protein is CASSSNLNRVSSV. The chain couples TRBV27 to TRBJ2-7; D might be TRBD1 (6 bases). The CDR3 extends over 13 amino acids. Germline V lookup: CDR1 MNHEY, CDR2 SMNVEV (reference sequence).

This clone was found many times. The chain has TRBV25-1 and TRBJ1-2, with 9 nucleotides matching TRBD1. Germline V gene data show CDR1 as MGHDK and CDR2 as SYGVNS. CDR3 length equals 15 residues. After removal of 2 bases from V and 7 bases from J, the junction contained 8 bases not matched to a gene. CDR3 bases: TGTGCCAGCAGTGAAGTCGGACAGGGGAGAGCTGGCTACACCTTC. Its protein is CASSEVGQGRAGYTF.

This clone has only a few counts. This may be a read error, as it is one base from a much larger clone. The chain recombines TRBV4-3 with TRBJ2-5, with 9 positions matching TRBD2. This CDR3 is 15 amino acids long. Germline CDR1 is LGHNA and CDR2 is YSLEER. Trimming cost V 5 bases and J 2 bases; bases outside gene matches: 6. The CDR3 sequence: CASSLVLAGQETQYF. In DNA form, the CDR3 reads TGCGCCAGCAGCTTAGTTCTAGCGGGGCAAGAGACCCAGTACTTC.

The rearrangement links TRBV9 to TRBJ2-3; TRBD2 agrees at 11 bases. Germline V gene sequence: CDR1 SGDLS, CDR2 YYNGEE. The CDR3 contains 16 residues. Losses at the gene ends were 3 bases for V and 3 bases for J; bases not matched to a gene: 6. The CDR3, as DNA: TGTGCCAGCAGCGAGCGAGGGACTAGCGGAACAGATACGCAGTATTTT. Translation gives CASSERGTSGTDTQYF.

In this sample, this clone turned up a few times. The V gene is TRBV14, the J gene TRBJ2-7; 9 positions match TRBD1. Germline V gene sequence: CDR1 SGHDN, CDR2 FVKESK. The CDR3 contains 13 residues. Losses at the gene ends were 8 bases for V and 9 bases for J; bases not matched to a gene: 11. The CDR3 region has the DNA TGTGCCAGCGGGACAGGGCCGCTCACGGGGCAGTACGTC. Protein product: CASGTGPLTGQYV.

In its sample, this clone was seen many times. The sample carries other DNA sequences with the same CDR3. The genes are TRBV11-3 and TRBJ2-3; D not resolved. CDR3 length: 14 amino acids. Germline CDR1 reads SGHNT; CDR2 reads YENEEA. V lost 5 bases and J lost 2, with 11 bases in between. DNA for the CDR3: TGTGCCAGCAGCCCCGACGGAAACACAGATACGCAGTATTTT. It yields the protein CASSPDGNTDTQYF.

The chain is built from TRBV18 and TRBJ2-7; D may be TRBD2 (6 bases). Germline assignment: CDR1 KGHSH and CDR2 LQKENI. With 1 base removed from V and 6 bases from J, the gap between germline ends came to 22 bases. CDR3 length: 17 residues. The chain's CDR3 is CASSPLPGRASPVEQYF. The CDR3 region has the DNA TGTGCCAGCTCACCACTCCCCGGGAGAGCCTCGCCTGTCGAGCAGTACTTC.

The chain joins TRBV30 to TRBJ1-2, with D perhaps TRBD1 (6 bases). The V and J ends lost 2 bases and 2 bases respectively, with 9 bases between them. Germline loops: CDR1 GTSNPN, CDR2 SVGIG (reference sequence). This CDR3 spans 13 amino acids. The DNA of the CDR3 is TGTGCCTGGAGTATCAGGGGAAACTATGGCTACACCTTC. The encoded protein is CAWSIRGNYGYTF.

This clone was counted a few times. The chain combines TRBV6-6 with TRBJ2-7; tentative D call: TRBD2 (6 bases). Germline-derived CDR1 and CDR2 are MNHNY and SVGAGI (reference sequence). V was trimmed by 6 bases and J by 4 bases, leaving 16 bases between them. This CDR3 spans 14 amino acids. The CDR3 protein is CASRYSAGGYEQYV. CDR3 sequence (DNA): TGTGCCAGCAGATACAGTGCCGGGGGTTACGAGCAGTACGTC.

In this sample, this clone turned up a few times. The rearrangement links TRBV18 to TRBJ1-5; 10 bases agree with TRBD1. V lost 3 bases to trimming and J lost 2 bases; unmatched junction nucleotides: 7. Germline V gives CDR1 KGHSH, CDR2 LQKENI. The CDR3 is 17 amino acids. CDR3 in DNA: TGTGCCAGCTCACCGGACAGGGGGAATGTCGGCAATCAGCCCCAGCATTTT. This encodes CASSPDRGNVGNQPQHF. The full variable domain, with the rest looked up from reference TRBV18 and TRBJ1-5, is NAGVMQNPRHLVRRRGQEARLRCSPMKGHSHVYWYRQLPEEGLKFMVYLQKENIIDESGMPKERFSAEFPKEGPSILRIQQVVRGDSAAYFCASSPDRGNVGNQPQHFGDGTRLSIL.

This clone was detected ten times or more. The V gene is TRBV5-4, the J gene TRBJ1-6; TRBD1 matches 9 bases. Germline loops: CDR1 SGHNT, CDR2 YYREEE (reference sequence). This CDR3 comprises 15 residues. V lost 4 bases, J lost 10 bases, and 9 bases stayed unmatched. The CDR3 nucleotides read TGTGCCAGCAGCCGGGGGACAGGGAGAAAATCACCCCTCCACTTT. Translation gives CASSRGTGRKSPLHF.

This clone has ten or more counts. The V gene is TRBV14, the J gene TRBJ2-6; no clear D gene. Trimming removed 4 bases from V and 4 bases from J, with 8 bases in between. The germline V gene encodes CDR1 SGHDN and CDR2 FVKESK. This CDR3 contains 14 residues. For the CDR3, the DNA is TGTGCCAGCAGCCTAAATCCAGGGGCCAACGTCCTGACTTTC. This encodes CASSLNPGANVLTF.

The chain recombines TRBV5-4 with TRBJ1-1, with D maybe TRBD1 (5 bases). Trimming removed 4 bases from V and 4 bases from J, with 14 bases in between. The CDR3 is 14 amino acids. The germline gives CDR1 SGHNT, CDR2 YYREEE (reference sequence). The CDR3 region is CASSRDLGGTEAFF. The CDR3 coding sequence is TGTGCCAGCAGCCGGGACCTTGGGGGCACTGAAGCTTTCTTT.

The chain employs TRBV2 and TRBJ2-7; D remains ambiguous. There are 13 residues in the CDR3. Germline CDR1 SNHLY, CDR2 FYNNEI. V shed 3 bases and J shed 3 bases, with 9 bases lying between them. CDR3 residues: CASSEPDYYEQYV. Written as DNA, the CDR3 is TGTGCCAGCAGTGAGCCAGATTACTACGAGCAGTACGTC.

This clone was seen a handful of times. CDR3 sequence: CASSPPGYREKLFF. DNA of the CDR3: TGTGCCAGCTCACCGCCAGGGTATCGTGAAAAACTGTTTTTT. The chain combines TRBV18 with TRBJ1-4; possibly TRBD1 for D (5 bases). CDR3 length equals 14 residues. Trimming stripped 3 bases from V and 7 bases from J, with 12 bases between. Germline V gene lookup returns CDR1 KGHSH and CDR2 LQKENI.

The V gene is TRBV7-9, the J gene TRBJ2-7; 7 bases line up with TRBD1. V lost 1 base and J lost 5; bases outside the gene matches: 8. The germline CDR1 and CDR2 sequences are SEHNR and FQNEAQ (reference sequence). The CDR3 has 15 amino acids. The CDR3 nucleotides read TGTGCCAGCAGCTTAGGGTCCGGGACAGCGCACGAGCAGTACTTC. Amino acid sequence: CASSLGSGTAHEQYF.

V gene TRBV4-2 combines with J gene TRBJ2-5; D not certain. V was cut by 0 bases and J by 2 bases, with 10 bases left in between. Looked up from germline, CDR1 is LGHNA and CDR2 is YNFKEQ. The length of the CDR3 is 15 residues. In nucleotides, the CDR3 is TGTGCCAGCAGCCAAGATGGTATGGGTCAAGAGACCCAGTACTTC. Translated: CASSQDGMGQETQYF.

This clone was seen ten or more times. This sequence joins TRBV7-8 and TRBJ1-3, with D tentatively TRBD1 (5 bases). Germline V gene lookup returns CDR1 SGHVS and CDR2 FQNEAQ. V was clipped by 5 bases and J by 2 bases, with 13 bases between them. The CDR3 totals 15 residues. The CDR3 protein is CASSTLGAPGNTIYF. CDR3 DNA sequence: TGTGCCAGCAGCACCCTTGGGGCTCCTGGAAACACCATATATTTT.